A single sample is the source of the 24 T cell receptor beta chains below, sequenced in a study of blood T cell repertoires in COVID-19. Sequenced by immunoSEQ multiplex PCR; TCRdb stores in-frame clones only, minus some. This table has 120,000 to 150,000 clones, 87% appearing once. The source material was peripheral blood. The source of these receptors is a woman aged 50 to 60 with active or convalescent COVID-19.

J is TRBJ1-5 and V is TRBV19; TRBD1 matches at 7 bases. The CDR3 has 15 amino acids. Germline V CDR1 and CDR2: LNHDA, SQIVND (reference sequence). The V and J ends lost 8 bases and 3 bases, in that order; junction bases with no gene match: 10. CDR3 residues: CASSETGRYNQPQHF. The CDR3 DNA follows: TGTGCCAGTTCCGAGACAGGGCGGTACAATCAGCCCCAGCATTTT.

V usage is TRBV21-1 and J usage is TRBJ2-3; TRBD2, the table's D call, was not compared with the DNA. TRBV21-1 is flagged as a pseudogene. The CDR3 contains 17 residues. The CDR3 DNA follows: TGTGCCAGCAGCAAAGTATCACTTAGCGGGATCACAGATACGCAGTATTTT. Amino acid sequence: CASSKVSLSGITDTQYF.

The chain employs TRBV15 and TRBJ1-4; D is perhaps TRBD1 (5 bases). Germline V CDR1 and CDR2: LNHNV, YYDKDF (reference sequence). V dropped 0 bases and J dropped 8 bases, with 13 bases sitting between them. This CDR3 has 15 residues. The CDR3 DNA is TGTGCCACCAGCAGAGAACTCAGGGAAGGAGAAAAACTGTTTTTT. Its translation: CATSRELREGEKLFF. The full variable domain, in which reference TRBV15 and TRBJ1-4 provide the parts outside the CDR3, is DAMVIQNPRYQVTQFGKPVTLSCSQTLNHNVMYWYQQKSSQAPKLLFHYYDKDFNNEADTPDNFQSRRPNTSFCFLDIRSPGLGDTAMYLCATSRELREGEKLFFGSGTQLSVL.

The J gene is TRBJ2-5, the V gene TRBV18, with 11 positions matching TRBD1. Trimming took 2 bases from V and 4 from J; bases not matched to a gene: 12. From germline, CDR1 is KGHSH and CDR2 LQKENI. CDR3 length equals 18 residues. Here the CDR3 reads CASSPIGWGQGVSETQYF. CDR3 bases: TGTGCCAGCTCACCAATCGGCTGGGGACAGGGGGTATCAGAGACCCAGTACTTC.

The CDR3 reads CASSLALAGLQETQYF. CDR3 DNA: TGCGCCAGCAGCTTGGCGCTAGCGGGACTCCAAGAGACCCAGTACTTC. V gene TRBV5-1 combines with J gene TRBJ2-5, with 9 nucleotides matching TRBD2. The CDR3 sequence is 16 residues long. After removal of 0 bases from V and 1 base from J, the junction contained 4 bases not matched to a gene. The germline V gene encodes CDR1 SGHRS and CDR2 YFSETQ.

The J gene is TRBJ2-1, the V gene TRBV18; 10 nucleotides match TRBD2. This CDR3 region has 19 residues. Germline lookup yields CDR1 KGHSH and CDR2 LQKENI. The ends lost 2 bases at V and 3 bases at J; junction bases unmatched: 13. CDR3 DNA sequence: TGTGCCAGCTCACCAGGACTAGCGGATACAGGTACTTTCTACAATGAGCAGTTCTTC. Its translation is CASSPGLADTGTFYNEQFF.

This clone was recorded a few times. The chain carries TRBV27 and TRBJ2-7, with D perhaps TRBD1 (5 bases). Deletions cut 3 bases from V and 6 bases from J, with 15 bases between. Germline-derived CDR1 and CDR2 are MNHEY and SMNVEV (reference sequence). The CDR3 consists of 14 residues. CDR3: CASSLTVSKGEQYF. The DNA for the CDR3 is TGTGCCAGCAGTTTGACAGTTTCTAAGGGCGAGCAGTACTTC.

The chain is built from TRBV5-8 and TRBJ1-1; 9 bases fit TRBD1. CDR1 is SGHTS, CDR2 YDEGEE, per germline. V shed 4 bases, J shed 1 base, and the junction held 5 bases outside the gene matches. The CDR3 sequence is 15 residues long. The CDR3 DNA reads as TGTGCCAGCAGCCCCTTGGGACAGGGGAACACTGAAGCTTTCTTT. It codes for CASSPLGQGNTEAFF.

The chain joins TRBV7-8 to TRBJ2-7, with a possible D match to TRBD2 (6 bases). Trimming took off 4 bases at V and 2 bases at J, with 15 bases between the two ends. This CDR3 contains 15 residues. Germline CDR1 is SGHVS and CDR2 is FQNEAQ. The DNA for the CDR3 is TGTGCCAGCAGCTCCTGGTGGGAGGCCCCCTACGAGCAGTACTTC. It specifies CASSSWWEAPYEQYF.

V gene TRBV11-2 combines with J gene TRBJ1-2; 8 nucleotides line up with TRBD1. The germline CDR1 and CDR2 sequences are SGHAT and FQNNGV. The CDR3 length is 14 residues. Trimming took 1 base from V and 4 from J; bases not matched to a gene: 2. The CDR3 nucleotides read TGTGCCAGCAGCTTAGGACAGGGGCTCTATGGCTACACCTTC. It is translated as CASSLGQGLYGYTF. Full variable domain (outside the CDR3, taken from reference TRBV11-2 and TRBJ1-2): EAGVAQSPRYKIIEKRQSVAFWCNPISGHATLYWYQQILGQGPKLLIQFQNNGVVDDSQLPKDRFSAERLKGVDSTLKIQPAKLEDSAVYLCASSLGQGLYGYTFGSGTRLTVV.

V usage is TRBV12-5 and J usage is TRBJ1-2; D possibly corresponds to TRBD1 (6 bases). In germline, CDR1 is LGHNT, CDR2 FRNRAP. Trimming removed 7 bases from V and 2 bases from J, with 14 bases in between. CDR3 length: 14 residues. Here the CDR3 reads CASAAGVPNYGYTF. The CDR3 DNA is TGTGCTAGTGCCGCAGGGGTTCCGAACTATGGCTACACCTTC.

This CDR3 reads CASSEVAGGPQHF. In DNA form, the CDR3 reads TGTGCCAGCTCAGAGGTAGCCGGAGGGCCCCAGCATTTT. This rearrangement joins TRBV18 to TRBJ1-5; D remains ambiguous. The V and J ends lost 5 bases and 9 bases respectively, with 14 bases between them. The CDR3 sequence is 13 residues long. Per the germline V gene, CDR1 is KGHSH and CDR2 is LQKENI.

The V gene is TRBV7-9, the J gene TRBJ1-4; D is perhaps TRBD1 (5 bases). The CDR3 is 16 residues long. The V gene's germline CDR1 is SEHNR and CDR2 FQNEAQ (reference sequence). V lost 1 base, J lost 8 bases, and 17 bases lay in between. The CDR3 sequence is CASSLGVGRFREKLFF. DNA for the CDR3: TGTGCCAGCAGCTTAGGGGTGGGGCGTTTCAGGGAAAAACTGTTTTTT.

This rearrangement joins TRBV28 to TRBJ1-1, with 9 bases that match TRBD1. This CDR3 spans 18 amino acids. Germline CDR1 and CDR2: MDHEN and SYDVKM. V lost 9 bases, J lost 1 base, and 18 bases stayed unmatched. In nucleotides, the CDR3 is TGTGCCAGTCCGACACCCTATACAGGGGGCGGTGGGAACACTGAAGCTTTCTTT. Translation: CASPTPYTGGGGNTEAFF.

As DNA, the CDR3 is TGTGCCAGTCCTCCCAGGGAGGGGAACACTGAAGCTTTCTTT. Protein sequence: CASPPREGNTEAFF. The rearrangement uses TRBV19 and TRBJ1-1, with TRBD1 as a possible D gene (5 bases). The CDR3 is 14 residues long. V lost 8 bases and J lost 1, with 14 bases in between. Per germline, CDR1 LNHDA and CDR2 SQIVND (reference sequence).

This clone has a single count. The gene calls are TRBV12-3 or TRBV12-4 and TRBJ1-1, with D possibly being TRBD1 (6 bases). The length of the CDR3 is 13 residues. Trimming took off 7 bases at V and 0 bases at J, with 9 bases between the two ends. The CDR3 region is CASKGVMNTEAFF. The CDR3, as DNA: TGTGCCAGCAAGGGGGTGATGAACACTGAAGCTTTCTTT.

Here the CDR3 reads CASSPVEGFYEQYF. CDR3 coding DNA: TGTGCCAGCAGCCCGGTGGAGGGGTTCTACGAGCAGTACTTC. V and J are TRBV5-5 and TRBJ2-7, with D possibly matching TRBD2 (6 bases). The V end was cut by 4 bases, the J end by 3 bases, with 14 bases between. There are 14 residues in the CDR3. The germline V gene encodes CDR1 SGHKS and CDR2 YYEKEE (reference sequence).

The rearrangement links TRBV3-1 (or the pseudogene TRBV3-2) to TRBJ2-7; D perhaps matches TRBD1 (6 bases). This CDR3 has 19 residues. Trimming removed 2 bases at V and 4 bases at J, with 27 bases between. CDR1 is LGHDT, CDR2 YNNKEL, per germline (reference sequence). CDR3 residues: CASSQWLGNTGKSPYEQYF. The DNA for the CDR3 is TGTGCCAGCAGCCAATGGCTGGGGAACACAGGGAAAAGTCCTTACGAGCAGTACTTC.

This clone was recorded a few times. The V call is TRBV11-3, the J call TRBJ2-3; 8 nucleotides agree with TRBD1. V shed 4 bases and J 6 bases; nucleotides not matched to a gene: 3. The CDR3 consists of 13 residues. Germline V gene lookup returns CDR1 SGHNT and CDR2 YENEEA. CDR3 sequence: CASSSGGSDTQYF. In nucleotides, the CDR3 is TGTGCCAGCAGCTCAGGGGGCAGTGATACGCAGTATTTT.

V gene TRBV5-4 combines with J gene TRBJ2-7; 7 nucleotides match TRBD2. The germline CDR1 and CDR2 sequences are SGHNT and YYREEE (reference sequence). The CDR3 is made up of 14 amino acids. V lost 0 bases, J lost 7 bases, and 7 bases stayed unmatched. The CDR3 region is CASSLAGGSGEQYF. For the CDR3, the DNA is TGTGCCAGCAGCTTGGCGGGAGGATCGGGGGAGCAGTACTTC.

The chain joins TRBV6-2 or TRBV6-3 to TRBJ1-3, with D maybe TRBD1 (5 bases). Germline CDR1 MNHEY, CDR2 SVGEGT. The germline V and J ends were trimmed by 6 bases and 0 bases, with 15 bases remaining between them. This CDR3 is built from 16 residues. The DNA for the CDR3 is TGTGCCAGCAGCTCGGTTGACAGCTACTCTGGAAACACCATATATTTT. Protein product: CASSSVDSYSGNTIYF.

This chain links TRBV5-1 with TRBJ2-2; tentatively, D is TRBD2 (5 bases). The CDR3 runs to 16 residues. CDR1 SGHRS and CDR2 YFSETQ come from the germline V gene. V lost 1 base and J lost 0, with 10 bases in between. CDR3 nucleotides: TGCGCCAGCAGCTTGCCTGAAGCGGCGAACACCGGGGAGCTGTTTTTT. Translation gives CASSLPEAANTGELFF. Together with reference TRBV5-1 and TRBJ2-2, the CDR3 gives the full variable domain: KAGVTQTPRYLIKTRGQQVTLSCSPISGHRSVSWYQQTPGQGLQFLFEYFSETQRNKGNFPGRFSGRQFSNSRSEMNVSTLELGDSALYLCASSLPEAANTGELFFGEGSRLTVL.

The chain is built from TRBV19 and TRBJ1-1, with 7 bases identical to TRBD1. Germline assignment: CDR1 LNHDA and CDR2 SQIVND (reference sequence). Losses at the gene ends were 5 bases for V and 3 bases for J; bases not matched to a gene: 15. CDR3 length: 17 residues. CDR3: CASSQIRTGTEHTEAFF. In DNA form, the CDR3 reads TGTGCCAGTAGTCAGATAAGGACCGGGACAGAGCACACTGAAGCTTTCTTT.

CDR3 DNA: TGTGCCAGCAGAATCACCGAGGGAAAAGAGACCCAGTACTTC. This encodes CASRITEGKETQYF. The chain uses TRBV3-1 (or the pseudogene TRBV3-2) and TRBJ2-5; a possible D gene is TRBD2 (5 bases). This CDR3 comprises 14 residues. The V end was cut by 6 bases, the J end by 3 bases, with 14 bases between. Germline CDR1 and CDR2: LGHDT and YNNKEL (reference sequence).